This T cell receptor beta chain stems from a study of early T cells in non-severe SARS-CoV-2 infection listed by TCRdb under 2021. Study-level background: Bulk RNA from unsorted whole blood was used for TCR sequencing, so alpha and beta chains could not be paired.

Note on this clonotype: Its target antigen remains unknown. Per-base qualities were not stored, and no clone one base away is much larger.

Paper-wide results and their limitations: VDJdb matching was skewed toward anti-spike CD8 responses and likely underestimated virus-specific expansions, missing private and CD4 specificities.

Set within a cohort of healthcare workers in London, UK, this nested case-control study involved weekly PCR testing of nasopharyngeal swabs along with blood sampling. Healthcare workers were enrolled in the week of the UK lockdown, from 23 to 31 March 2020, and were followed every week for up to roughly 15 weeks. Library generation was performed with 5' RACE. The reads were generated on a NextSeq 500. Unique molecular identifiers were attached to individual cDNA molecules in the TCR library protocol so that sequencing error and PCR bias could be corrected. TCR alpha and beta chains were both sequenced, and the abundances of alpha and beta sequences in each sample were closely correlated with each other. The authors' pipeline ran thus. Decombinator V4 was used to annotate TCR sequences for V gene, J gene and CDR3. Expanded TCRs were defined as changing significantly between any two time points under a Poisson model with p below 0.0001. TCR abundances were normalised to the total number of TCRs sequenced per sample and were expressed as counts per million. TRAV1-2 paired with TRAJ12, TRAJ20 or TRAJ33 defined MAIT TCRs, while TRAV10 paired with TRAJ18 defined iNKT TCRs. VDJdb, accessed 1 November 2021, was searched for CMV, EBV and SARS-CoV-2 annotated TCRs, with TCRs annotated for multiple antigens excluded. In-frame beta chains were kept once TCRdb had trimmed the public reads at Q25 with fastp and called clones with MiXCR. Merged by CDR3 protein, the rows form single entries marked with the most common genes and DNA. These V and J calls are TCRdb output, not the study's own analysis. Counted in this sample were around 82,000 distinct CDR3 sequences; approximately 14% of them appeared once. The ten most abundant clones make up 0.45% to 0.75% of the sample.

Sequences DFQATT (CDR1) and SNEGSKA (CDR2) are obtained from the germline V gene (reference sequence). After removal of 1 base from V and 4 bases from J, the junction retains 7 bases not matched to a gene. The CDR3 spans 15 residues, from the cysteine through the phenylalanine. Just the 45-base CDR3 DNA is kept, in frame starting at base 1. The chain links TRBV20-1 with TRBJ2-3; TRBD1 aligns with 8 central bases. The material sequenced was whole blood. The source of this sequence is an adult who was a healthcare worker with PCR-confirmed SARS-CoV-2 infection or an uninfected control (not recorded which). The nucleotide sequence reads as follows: TGCAGTGCTAGAGCCGGGGCAGGGGGCTCAGATACGCAGTATTTT. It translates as CSARAGAGGSDTQYF.